A single sample gave rise to the 29 T cell receptor beta chains below, sequenced in a study of shared T cell receptors in the human thymus. Method: immunoSEQ multiplex PCR; TCRdb's copy keeps in-frame clones and lacks some. Seen here are about 710,000 clones, around 87% observed once, and the top ten hold 0.0094%. These data also formed part of another study, on human thymus T cells.

Sequenced sample: thymocytes. These receptors were obtained from a boy younger than two with a congenital heart defect.

There are a few counts of this clone. The V gene is TRBV5-8, the J gene TRBJ2-4; 11 bases are a match to TRBD2. The CDR3 is 14 residues long. Per germline, CDR1 SGHTS and CDR2 YDEGEE. V dropped 2 bases and J dropped 7; count of bases not matched to a gene: 2. This CDR3 reads CASSLRTSGNIQYF. CDR3 nucleotides: TGTGCCAGCAGCTTACGGACTAGCGGGAACATTCAGTACTTC.

CDR3 bases: TGCGCCAGTACCGGGAGGGGATCCACCGGGGAGCTGTTTTTT. This codes for CASTGRGSTGELFF. This sequence joins TRBV5-1 and TRBJ2-2; 8 bases agree with TRBD2. Trimming cost V 8 bases and J 4 bases; bases outside gene matches: 7. This CDR3 has 14 residues. Germline CDR1 reads SGHRS; CDR2 reads YFSETQ.

The chain carries TRBV11-2 and TRBJ2-7; no definite D call. Germline V gene sequence: CDR1 SGHAT, CDR2 FQNNGV. The CDR3 extends over 12 amino acids. The V gene lost 5 bases and the J gene lost 5 bases, with 10 bases spanning the gap. In DNA form, the CDR3 reads TGTGCCAGCAGCAAAGCCCGGGACGAGCAGTACTTC. Translation gives CASSKARDEQYF.

Comments on this clone: In the same sample, other DNA sequences code for this CDR3. This chain links TRBV6-5 with TRBJ2-7; 7 nucleotides align to TRBD1. The germline V gene encodes CDR1 MNHEY and CDR2 SVGAGI. The CDR3 is 14 residues long. V was clipped by 5 bases and J by 2 bases; unmatched bases: 6. CDR3: CASSTPRGPYEQYF. The CDR3, as DNA: TGTGCCAGCAGTACCCCGAGGGGGCCCTACGAGCAGTACTTC.

The CDR3 loop is CASGGQGRGYYEQYF. The CDR3 DNA reads as TGCGCCAGCGGTGGACAGGGTCGGGGCTACTACGAGCAGTACTTC. The V call is TRBV10-2, the J call TRBJ2-7; 8 bases fit TRBD1. This CDR3 contains 15 residues. Germline V CDR1 and CDR2: WSHSY, SAAADI. Trimming cost V 8 bases and J 3 bases; bases outside gene matches: 12.

This clone has just a few counts. V gene TRBV21-1 combines with J gene TRBJ2-7; the D call in the table, TRBD1, was not verified against the DNA. TRBV21-1 is reported as a pseudogene. CDR3 length equals 14 residues. As DNA, the CDR3 is TGTGCCAGCAGCAAAATCGACACTTCCTACGAGCAGTACTTC. Protein sequence: CASSKIDTSYEQYF.

The gene calls are TRBV5-4 and TRBJ2-5, with 12 positions matching TRBD1. Looked up from germline, CDR1 is SGHNT and CDR2 is YYREEE (reference sequence). This CDR3 has 16 amino acids. V shed 4 bases and J 4 bases; nucleotides not matched to a gene: 8. The CDR3, as DNA: TGTGCCAGCAGCCCGGGACAGGGGGCTAATATAGAGACCCAGTACTTC. This translates into CASSPGQGANIETQYF.

The V call is TRBV5-6, the J call TRBJ2-5, with 9 bases fitting TRBD1. TRBJ2-7 explains the end of the DNA better; the J call may be wrong. Per the germline V gene, CDR1 is SGHDT and CDR2 is YYEEEE. The CDR3 length is 14 residues. CDR3 in amino acids: CASSPGQGFYEQYF. In DNA, the CDR3 is TGTGCCAGCAGCCCGGGACAGGGTTTCTACGAGCAGTACTTC.

This clone came up a few times. The chain joins TRBV11-2 to TRBJ1-1, with TRBD1 identical over 10 bases. CDR3 size: 18 residues. Germline CDR1 SGHAT, CDR2 FQNNGV. The V and J ends lost 4 bases and 1 base, in that order; junction bases with no gene match: 12. The CDR3 coding sequence is TGTGCCAGCAGCTCTATTTGTCGGGACAGGGGAAGGAACACTGAAGCTTTCTTT. As protein: CASSSICRDRGRNTEAFF.

This rearrangement joins TRBV4-1 to TRBJ2-3, with 13 bases lining up with TRBD2. The J segment lost 1 base and the V segment lost 2 bases, leaving 9 bases of the junction unmatched. This CDR3 contains 19 residues. CDR1 is MGHRA, CDR2 YSYEKL, per germline. The CDR3 sequence is CASSQTTGTSGDGTDTQYF. The CDR3 DNA reads TGCGCCAGCAGCCAAACTACCGGGACTAGCGGGGACGGCACAGATACGCAGTATTTT.

The gene calls are TRBV27 and TRBJ1-4; no reliable D call. Trimming removed 4 bases at V and 3 bases at J, with 9 bases between. Germline CDR1 is MNHEY and CDR2 is SMNVEV (reference sequence). CDR3 length: 14 residues. In DNA, the CDR3 is TGTGCCAGCAGTTCCGATCTATCTAATGAAAAACTGTTTTTT. Its translation: CASSSDLSNEKLFF.

The genes are TRBV4-3 and TRBJ2-1; 7 positions agree with TRBD2. The germline CDR1 and CDR2 sequences are LGHNA and YSLEER. V shed 2 bases, J shed 8 bases, and the junction held 9 bases outside the gene matches. The CDR3 spans 15 residues. The CDR3 protein is CASSQFGRTGDEQFF. The DNA of the CDR3 is TGCGCCAGCAGCCAATTCGGGAGGACGGGGGATGAGCAGTTCTTC.

The chain's CDR3 is CASSPWTGNCGQPQHF. The CDR3 DNA reads TGTGCCAGCAGTCCTTGGACAGGGAACTGCGGTCAGCCCCAGCATTTT. This chain uses TRBV27 with TRBJ1-5; 8 nucleotides match TRBD1. In germline, CDR1 is MNHEY, CDR2 SMNVEV (reference sequence). The CDR3 contains 16 residues. V lost 5 bases, J lost 6 bases, and 12 bases stayed unmatched.

The chain is built from TRBV2 and TRBJ1-2; 7 bases fit TRBD1. The CDR3 is made up of 19 amino acids. Germline assignment: CDR1 SNHLY and CDR2 FYNNEI. V lost 6 bases and J lost 0; bases outside the gene matches: 19. The CDR3 loop is CASRVSGGGSVVANYGYTF. CDR3 nucleotide sequence: TGTGCCAGCAGAGTTTCGGGAGGGGGCTCCGTAGTAGCTAACTATGGCTACACCTTC.

The chain uses TRBV6-1 and TRBJ2-3; possibly TRBD2 for D (6 bases). The V end lost 6 bases, the J end lost 2 bases, and 12 bases lay between the germline ends. Germline assignment: CDR1 MNHNS and CDR2 SASEGT. CDR3 length: 14 residues. The chain's CDR3 is CASRSGVPTDTQYF. The CDR3 DNA reads as TGTGCCAGCAGGTCGGGAGTCCCCACAGATACGCAGTATTTT.

The gene calls are TRBV2 and TRBJ1-1, with 7 nucleotides matching TRBD1. CDR1 is SNHLY and CDR2 is FYNNEI in the germline V gene. After removal of 1 base from V and 0 bases from J, the junction contained 8 bases not matched to a gene. This CDR3 is 17 amino acids long. The CDR3 DNA follows: TGTGCCAGCAGTGAAGAGGGACAGTCCATTATGAACACTGAAGCTTTCTTT. Amino acid sequence: CASSEEGQSIMNTEAFF.

The chain uses TRBV4-3 and TRBJ2-7; tentatively, D is TRBD2 (7 bases). Trimming stripped 0 bases from V and 5 bases from J, with 23 bases between. This CDR3 region has 18 residues. The germline gives CDR1 LGHNA, CDR2 YSLEER. The CDR3 DNA sequence: TGCGCCAGCAGCCAAGAAGCCCGGGCCACAGGGAGGGAGGACGAGCAGTACTTC. Amino acids: CASSQEARATGREDEQYF.

The chain combines TRBV28 with TRBJ1-5; no firm D call. This CDR3 spans 12 amino acids. Trimming took 4 bases from V and 10 from J, leaving 11 bases between them. Germline V gene sequence: CDR1 MDHEN, CDR2 SYDVKM. CDR3 sequence reads: CASSSGGVPQHF. DNA of the CDR3: TGTGCCAGCAGTTCCGGTGGAGTTCCCCAGCATTTT.

The chain carries TRBV28 and TRBJ1-1; D not certain. Germline CDR1 is MDHEN and CDR2 is SYDVKM. The CDR3 is 13 amino acids. V lost 9 bases to trimming and J lost 2 bases, with 13 bases between them. The CDR3: CASMGLINTEAFF. For the CDR3, the DNA is TGTGCCAGTATGGGCTTAATTAACACTGAAGCTTTCTTT. The full variable domain, its missing parts supplied by reference TRBV28 and TRBJ1-1, is DVKVTQSSRYLVKRTGEKVFLECVQDMDHENMFWYRQDPGLGLRLIYFSYDVKMKEKGDIPEGYSVSREKKERFSLILESASTNQTSMYLCASMGLINTEAFFGQGTRLTVV.

The chain joins TRBV19 to TRBJ1-2, with TRBD1 matching over 12 bases. From germline, CDR1 is LNHDA and CDR2 SQIVND (reference sequence). This CDR3 is 16 amino acids long. Unmatched junction bases numbered 10, after V lost 5 bases and J lost 6 bases. The CDR3: CASSLAGTGGKNGYTF. The CDR3 DNA is TGTGCCAGTAGTCTAGCCGGGACAGGGGGCAAGAATGGCTACACCTTC.

The chain couples TRBV5-6 to TRBJ2-3; TRBD2 matches at 9 bases. CDR1 SGHDT and CDR2 YYEEEE come from the germline V gene. The CDR3 has 18 residues. The junction had 13 bases not matched to a gene; V was cut back by 0 bases and J by 5 bases. The CDR3 loop reads CASSLDLRGAGGLDTQYF. DNA of the CDR3: TGTGCCAGCAGCTTGGACCTACGGGGAGCGGGAGGTCTAGATACGCAGTATTTT.

The chain employs TRBV4-2 and TRBJ2-3; 7 bases line up with TRBD1. The germline V gene has CDR1 LGHNA and CDR2 YNFKEQ. The J segment lost 1 base and the V segment lost 1 base, leaving 5 bases of the junction unmatched. The CDR3 sequence is 16 residues long. The CDR3 DNA reads as TGTGCCAGCAGCCAAGCGAGGACAGGCGGCACAGATACGCAGTATTTT. Translated, it gives CASSQARTGGTDTQYF.

Notes on this clone: Other DNA sequences in the sample encode the same CDR3. V usage is TRBV30 and J usage is TRBJ1-6; 7 bases fit TRBD1. The CDR3 consists of 14 residues. Trimming took 7 bases from V and 6 from J; bases not matched to a gene: 9. In germline, CDR1 is GTSNPN, CDR2 SVGIG (reference sequence). In DNA, the CDR3 is TGTGCCTCCGACCAGGGGGTCTTTAATTCACCCCTCCACTTT. Encoded protein: CASDQGVFNSPLHF.

The table lists this clone with a count of one. The chain is built from TRBV5-1 and TRBJ2-7, with 10 bases fitting TRBD1. CDR3 length equals 16 residues. Per the germline V gene, CDR1 is SGHRS and CDR2 is YFSETQ. The ends lost 0 bases at V and 6 bases at J; junction bases unmatched: 9. DNA for the CDR3: TGCGCCAGCAGCTTGGCCGAGAGGACAGGGGGAATCGAGCAGTACTTC. Translated: CASSLAERTGGIEQYF.

The CDR3: CASGSVPVETQYF. CDR3 DNA sequence: TGTGCCAGCGGTTCGGTCCCCGTGGAGACGCAGTATTTT. The chain has TRBV28 and TRBJ2-3; D is ambiguous. Trimming cost V 8 bases and J 9 bases, with 18 bases left between them. The CDR3 runs to 13 residues. CDR1 is MDHEN and CDR2 is SYDVKM in the germline V gene.

The rearrangement links TRBV11-2 to TRBJ1-2, with a possible D match to TRBD1 (6 bases). The CDR3 extends over 14 amino acids. Trimming left V 3 bases short and J 6 bases short, with 14 bases between. Germline CDR1 SGHAT, CDR2 FQNNGV. The CDR3 sequence: CASSFRGGVDGYTF. In DNA form, the CDR3 reads TGTGCCAGCAGCTTTAGGGGGGGGGTTGATGGCTACACCTTC.

This sequence joins TRBV4-1 and TRBJ1-5; 7 bases fit TRBD1. The CDR3 sequence is 21 residues long. V lost 0 bases and J lost 0; bases outside the gene matches: 17. The germline gives CDR1 MGHRA, CDR2 YSYEKL. The CDR3 spells CASSQDTRQGGSQHSNQPQHF. DNA of the CDR3: TGCGCCAGCAGCCAAGATACTCGTCAGGGGGGCTCCCAACATAGCAATCAGCCCCAGCATTTT.

The chain carries TRBV7-2 and TRBJ2-7, with TRBD2 matching 7 bases. Germline V gene data show CDR1 as SGHTA and CDR2 as FQGNSA. V lost 4 bases to trimming and J lost 2 bases; unmatched junction nucleotides: 11. The CDR3 loop spans 16 amino acids. CDR3 loop: CASSWAVSGHPYEQYF. The CDR3 DNA follows: TGTGCCAGCAGCTGGGCGGTTAGCGGGCATCCCTACGAGCAGTACTTC.

The gene calls are TRBV5-4 and TRBJ1-1; D is possibly TRBD1 (6 bases). This CDR3 has 18 residues. The germline CDR1 and CDR2 sequences are SGHNT and YYREEE (reference sequence). Trimming shortened V by 2 bases and J by 1 base, and 21 bases separated the two germline ends. CDR3 amino acids: CASSLISRDKRPNTEAFF. CDR3 bases: TGTGCCAGCAGCTTAATATCCCGGGACAAGAGACCGAACACTGAAGCTTTCTTT.